One sample yielded the 22 T cell receptor beta chains listed below, sequenced in a study of blood T cell repertoires in COVID-19. Assay: immunoSEQ multiplex PCR; the TCRdb copy retains only in-frame clones and omits some. The data contain 200,000 to 250,000 clones, about 85% of them seen just once; the ten biggest clones take up 10% to 13%. Material: peripheral blood. The receptor set was obtained from a woman aged 45-65 years with COVID-19, enrolled during active disease.

This clone came up once. This chain connects TRBV12-3 or TRBV12-4 to TRBJ1-1; D ambiguous. V gave up 4 bases and J gave up 6 bases, with 9 bases separating them. CDR3 length equals 12 residues. In DNA, the CDR3 is TGTGCCAGCAGTTATGGGGAGGCTGAAGCTTTCTTT. This codes for CASSYGEAEAFF.

The chain has TRBV7-8 and TRBJ2-2; possible D gene TRBD2, 5 bases. The V gene lost 1 base and the J gene lost 2 bases, with 8 bases spanning the gap. CDR3 size: 15 residues. Per the germline V gene, CDR1 is SGHVS and CDR2 is FQNEAQ. The CDR3 spells CASSLGGRNTGELFF. CDR3 DNA sequence: TGTGCCAGCAGCTTAGGAGGGAGAAACACCGGGGAGCTGTTTTTT.

This rearrangement joins TRBV9 to TRBJ1-3; D is unclear. Trimming took 3 bases from V and 0 from J, leaving 16 bases between them. In germline, CDR1 is SGDLS, CDR2 YYNGEE. The CDR3 covers 17 residues. The CDR3 sequence: CASSGTRVPNSGNTIYF. In nucleotides, the CDR3 is TGTGCCAGCAGCGGCACCCGGGTTCCAAACTCTGGAAACACCATATATTTT.

The CDR3 DNA reads TGTGCCAGCAGTTTGGGGGGAAGCTCTGGAAACACCATATATTTT. Protein sequence: CASSLGGSSGNTIYF. V usage is TRBV28 and J usage is TRBJ1-3; maybe TRBD1 (5 bases). The ends were cut back, 3 bases at V and 0 bases at J, with 9 bases in the middle. This CDR3 is 15 amino acids long. Germline V gene data show CDR1 as MDHEN and CDR2 as SYDVKM.

The chain employs TRBV10-3 and TRBJ2-1; TRBD2 matches at 8 bases. The CDR3 sequence is 17 residues long. The junction had 13 bases not matched to a gene; V was cut back by 5 bases and J by 4 bases. Germline-derived CDR1 and CDR2 are ENHRY and SYGVKD. In nucleotides, the CDR3 is TGTGCCATCAGTAGCCCCGCCGCGGGGGGTCTGTACAATGAGCAGTTCTTC. This gives the protein CAISSPAAGGLYNEQFF.

The V and J genes are TRBV6-4 and TRBJ2-3; D ambiguous. The V gene's germline CDR1 is MRHNA and CDR2 SNTAGT. The CDR3 covers 14 residues. V lost 8 bases and J 1 base, leaving 13 bases between the germline ends. CDR3 DNA: TGTGCCAGCTCAAGACTGGCAGGCACAGATACGCAGTATTTT. Its translation: CASSRLAGTDTQYF.

The V and J genes are TRBV9 and TRBJ2-2; no reliable D call. V was shortened by 1 base and J by 7 bases, with 11 bases between the two germline ends. Germline values: CDR1 SGDLS, CDR2 YYNGEE. The CDR3 is 14 residues long. The CDR3 reads CASSVRTDGGELFF. The CDR3 nucleotides read TGTGCCAGCAGCGTAAGAACAGACGGCGGGGAGCTGTTTTTT.

The chain couples TRBV6-5 to TRBJ2-7, with 9 bases matching TRBD2. The ends lost 4 bases at V and 3 bases at J; junction bases unmatched: 4. CDR1 is MNHEY and CDR2 is SVGAGI in the germline V gene. This CDR3 spans 14 amino acids. The CDR3 sequence is CASSLAGADYEQYV. CDR3 in DNA: TGTGCCAGCAGTTTAGCGGGGGCGGACTACGAGCAGTACGTC.

The rearrangement joins TRBV24-1 to TRBJ2-1; tentatively, D is TRBD1 (6 bases). Germline V CDR1 and CDR2: KGHDR, SFDVKD. The germline V and J ends were trimmed by 3 bases and 14 bases, with 16 bases remaining between them. The CDR3 length is 13 residues. The CDR3 reads CATSDMRGAGEFF. The CDR3 nucleotides read TGTGCCACCAGTGATATGAGAGGGGCAGGGGAGTTCTTC.

The J gene is TRBJ1-5, the V gene TRBV27; 7 bases are a match to TRBD1. Germline loops: CDR1 MNHEY, CDR2 SMNVEV (reference sequence). V dropped 3 bases and J dropped 5; count of bases not matched to a gene: 7. The CDR3 runs 15 residues. For the CDR3, the DNA is TGTGCCAGCAGTTTTAGGGGGCGCATTGATCAGCCCCAGCATTTT. Residues: CASSFRGRIDQPQHF.

The V gene is TRBV29-1, the J gene TRBJ1-2; TRBD1 matches at 9 bases. Germline V CDR1 and CDR2: SQVTM, ANQGSEA. This CDR3 comprises 13 residues. The V segment lost 1 base and the J segment 5 bases; nucleotides outside the gene matches: 2. The CDR3 DNA sequence: TGCAGCGTTGAAGTAGACAGGGGGTATGGCTACACCTTC. This translates into CSVEVDRGYGYTF.

The chain has TRBV2 and TRBJ2-5, with a tentative D call TRBD2 (6 bases). This CDR3 has 15 residues. Germline V gives CDR1 SNHLY, CDR2 FYNNEI. Trimming stripped 4 bases from V and 2 bases from J, with 14 bases between. CDR3 nucleotides: TGTGCCAGCAGTGCGGGGGAGGATGGGCAAGAGACCCAGTACTTC. It yields the protein CASSAGEDGQETQYF.

This rearrangement joins TRBV6-1 to TRBJ2-7; tentatively, D is TRBD2 (6 bases). Germline loops: CDR1 MNHNS, CDR2 SASEGT. This CDR3 spans 16 amino acids. V lost 0 bases, J lost 6 bases, and 18 bases lay in between. CDR3 nucleotide sequence: TGTGCCAGCAGTGAAGCATGGGCGGGAACTTCTCCCGAGCAGTACTTC. This codes for CASSEAWAGTSPEQYF.

The rearrangement links TRBV2 to TRBJ2-3; D not certain. CDR1 SNHLY and CDR2 FYNNEI come from the germline V gene. V was pared by 6 bases and J by 4 bases, with 17 bases between. This CDR3 has 15 amino acids. CDR3 amino acids: CASRLSNTPPDTQYF. CDR3 in DNA: TGTGCCAGCAGGCTTAGTAATACCCCACCAGATACGCAGTATTTT.

This clone has more than one count but fewer than ten. This rearrangement joins TRBV30 to TRBJ1-5; no clear D gene. This CDR3 has 16 residues. Trimming took off 1 base at V and 7 bases at J, with 20 bases between the two ends. Per the germline V gene, CDR1 is GTSNPN and CDR2 is SVGIG (reference sequence). This chain's CDR3 is CAWSARTGRAGQPQHF. CDR3 bases: TGTGCCTGGAGTGCCCGGACGGGGAGGGCTGGGCAGCCCCAGCATTTT.

This clone appeared once. The chain has TRBV28 and TRBJ2-1; perhaps TRBD1 as D (5 bases). Germline V gene sequence: CDR1 MDHEN, CDR2 SYDVKM. The V end was cut by 6 bases, the J end by 4 bases, with 7 bases between. The CDR3 has 12 residues. CDR3 coding DNA: TGTGCCAGCAGCTACAGGTACAATGAGCAGTTCTTC. Amino acids: CASSYRYNEQFF. The full variable domain, with the rest looked up from reference TRBV28 and TRBJ2-1, is DVKVTQSSRYLVKRTGEKVFLECVQDMDHENMFWYRQDPGLGLRLIYFSYDVKMKEKGDIPEGYSVSREKKERFSLILESASTNQTSMYLCASSYRYNEQFFGPGTRLTVL.

J is TRBJ1-2 and V is TRBV6-1, with no clear D. The CDR3 is 14 amino acids. CDR1 is MNHNS, CDR2 SASEGT, per germline. V lost 0 bases to trimming and J lost 6 bases, with 11 bases between them. This chain's CDR3 is CASSEARGSHGYTF. CDR3 nucleotide sequence: TGTGCCAGCAGTGAAGCAAGAGGTTCCCATGGCTACACCTTC.

This chain uses TRBV5-1 with TRBJ1-1; D is ambiguous. Between the trimmed V and J ends, which lost 0 bases and 10 bases, there was a span of 13 bases. The germline gives CDR1 SGHRS, CDR2 YFSETQ. The CDR3 totals 13 residues. CDR3 loop: CASSLAPGVGAFF. CDR3 DNA sequence: TGCGCCAGCAGCTTGGCACCGGGAGTCGGAGCTTTCTTT.

This rearrangement joins TRBV28 to TRBJ2-7; D is unclear. The germline V and J ends were trimmed by 5 bases and 1 base, with 9 bases remaining between them. The germline gives CDR1 MDHEN, CDR2 SYDVKM. CDR3 length equals 13 residues. CDR3 nucleotide sequence: TGTGCCAGCAGTCCGCTCAGATCCTACGAGCAGTACGTC. It specifies CASSPLRSYEQYV.

The rearrangement joins TRBV28 to TRBJ2-5, with TRBD1 as a possible D gene (6 bases). The V gene lost 3 bases and the J gene lost 0 bases, with 14 bases spanning the gap. Looked up from germline, CDR1 is MDHEN and CDR2 is SYDVKM. CDR3 length: 16 residues. The CDR3 spells CASSLRIQGNQETQYF. As DNA, the CDR3 is TGTGCCAGCAGTTTGCGGATACAGGGAAACCAAGAGACCCAGTACTTC.

The chain employs TRBV15 and TRBJ2-5; D unclear. V was cut by 0 bases and J by 3 bases, with 5 bases left in between. CDR1 LNHNV and CDR2 YYDKDF come from the germline V gene (reference sequence). CDR3 length: 13 amino acids. The CDR3 sequence is CATSRDPEETQYF. For the CDR3, the DNA is TGTGCCACCAGCAGAGACCCTGAAGAGACCCAGTACTTC.

This clone was detected only a few times. The same CDR3 arises from other DNA sequences in this sample as well. The genes are TRBV3-1 (or the pseudogene TRBV3-2) and TRBJ1-2; 8 nucleotides agree with TRBD1. The CDR3 length is 14 residues. The germline gives CDR1 LGHDT, CDR2 YNNKEL (reference sequence). Trimming removed 4 bases from V and 4 bases from J; junction bases left unmatched: 5. CDR3 loop: CASSPTTGGYGYTF. The DNA for the CDR3 is TGTGCCAGCAGCCCTACTACAGGGGGCTATGGCTACACCTTC.